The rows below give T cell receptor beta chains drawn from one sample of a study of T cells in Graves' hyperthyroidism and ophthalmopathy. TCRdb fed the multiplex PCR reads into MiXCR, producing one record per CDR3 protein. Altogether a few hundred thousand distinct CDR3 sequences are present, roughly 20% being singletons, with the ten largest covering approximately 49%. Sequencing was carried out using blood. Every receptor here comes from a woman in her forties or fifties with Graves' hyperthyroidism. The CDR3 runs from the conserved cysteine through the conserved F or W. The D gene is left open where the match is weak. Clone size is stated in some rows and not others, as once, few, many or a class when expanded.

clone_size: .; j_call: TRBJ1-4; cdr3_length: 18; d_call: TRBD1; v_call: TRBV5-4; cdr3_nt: TGTGCCAGCAGCCGGAGGACAGGGGGACGCCCTATTTTGGAAAAACTGTTTTTT; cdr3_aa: CASSRRTGGRPILEKLFF
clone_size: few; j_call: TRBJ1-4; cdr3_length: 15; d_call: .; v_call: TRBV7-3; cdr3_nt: TGTGCCAGCAGCTTTTTAGTCAGGGATGGTGAAAAACTGTTTTTT; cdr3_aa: CASSFLVRDGEKLFF
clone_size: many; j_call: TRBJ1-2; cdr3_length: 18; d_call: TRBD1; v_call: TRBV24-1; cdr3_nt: TGTGCCACCAGTGAACTTACCGGGACAGGGGGAATGAGCTATGGCTACACCTTC; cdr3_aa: CATSELTGTGGMSYGYTF
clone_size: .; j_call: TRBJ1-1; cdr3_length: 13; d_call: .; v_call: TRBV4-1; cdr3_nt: TGCGCCAGCAGCCAAGTCGGCACCACTGAAGCTTTCTTT; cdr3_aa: CASSQVGTTEAFF
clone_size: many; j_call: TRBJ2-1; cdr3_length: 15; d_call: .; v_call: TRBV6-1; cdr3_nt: TGTGCCAGCAGAGAGTGGCAGGGAAATTACAATGAGCAGTTCTTC; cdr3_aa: CASREWQGNYNEQFF
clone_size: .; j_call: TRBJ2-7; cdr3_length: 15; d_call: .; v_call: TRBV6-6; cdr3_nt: TGTGCCAGCAGTTACGGTTTTGGCGGAGCCTACGAGCAGTACTTC; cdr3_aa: CASSYGFGGAYEQYF
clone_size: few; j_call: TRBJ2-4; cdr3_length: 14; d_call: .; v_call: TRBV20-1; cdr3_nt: TGCAGTGCGAGCCTTAGCCTAGCCAAAAACATTCAGTACTTC; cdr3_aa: CSASLSLAKNIQYF
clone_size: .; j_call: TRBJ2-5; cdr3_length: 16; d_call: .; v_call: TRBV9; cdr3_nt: TGTGCCAGCAGCGCGGGGTTGTTGGACTCCGAAGAGACCCAGTACTTC; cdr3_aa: CASSAGLLDSEETQYF
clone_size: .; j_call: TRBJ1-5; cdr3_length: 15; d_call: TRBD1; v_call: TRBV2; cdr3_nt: TGTGCCAGCAGTGTACAGGGACAGGTCAATCAGCCCCAGCATTTT; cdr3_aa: CASSVQGQVNQPQHF
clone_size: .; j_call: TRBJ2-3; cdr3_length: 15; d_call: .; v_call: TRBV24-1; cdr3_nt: TGTGCCACCAGTGCGCGAGGGGACGACACAGATACGCAGTATTTT; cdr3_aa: CATSARGDDTDTQYF